This TCR beta chain was sequenced during a study of cytomegalovirus exposure and HLA in healthy donors. This clone was picked up one time. A multiplex PCR was run with 60 Vbeta primers and 13 Jbeta primers. The protocol was immunoSEQ multiplex PCR, while the TCRdb copy is restricted to in-frame clones and leaves out a portion. The sample holds some 150,000 clones, around three quarters seen once. Sequenced input: PBMCs. The origin of this receptor is a man in his thirties or forties in good health and CMV-seropositive.

The CDR3: CASSLATGQVYEQYF. The CDR3 DNA sequence: TGCGCCAGCAGCTTGGCTACGGGACAGGTCTACGAGCAGTACTTC. V gene TRBV5-1 combines with J gene TRBJ2-7, with 8 bases matching TRBD1. Germline-derived CDR1 and CDR2 are SGHRS and YFSETQ. The V and J ends lost 0 bases and 3 bases, in that order; junction bases with no gene match: 5. This CDR3 region has 15 residues.